The 30 T cell receptor beta chains listed next were all sequenced from one sample in a study of blood T cell repertoires in COVID-19. Generated by immunoSEQ multiplex PCR, the TCRdb table keeps only in-frame clones and is missing some. The table has tens of thousands of clones, around 90% seen once. Input material: peripheral blood. Receptor source: a woman older than 75 with active or convalescent COVID-19.

This clone was counted only a few times. V and J are TRBV7-2 and TRBJ1-2, with 11 positions matching TRBD1. CDR3 length equals 15 residues. In germline, CDR1 is SGHTA, CDR2 FQGNSA. The ends lost 5 bases at V and 7 bases at J; junction bases unmatched: 9. The CDR3 DNA reads TGTGCCAGCAGCATCGGGACAGGGGGAATCAGTGGCTACACCTTC. It is translated as CASSIGTGGISGYTF.

The V and J genes are TRBV6-6 and TRBJ1-2, with D uncertain. V shed 1 base and J shed 14 bases, with 14 bases lying between them. Germline CDR1 MNHNY, CDR2 SVGAGI (reference sequence). The CDR3 covers 12 residues. Here the CDR3 DNA reads TGTGCCAGCAGTTACTTGATCCGGGAGAGGACCTTC. Translating gives CASSYLIRERTF.

The CDR3 sequence: CASSHDRVTQPLHF. As DNA, the CDR3 is TGTGCCAGCAGCCACGACAGGGTTACTCAACCCCTCCACTTT. The rearrangement links TRBV13 to TRBJ1-6; 7 bases map to TRBD1. The V gene end was trimmed by 5 bases and the J gene end by 12 bases; junction bases not matched to a gene: 10. CDR1 and CDR2 (germline): PRHDT, FYEKMQ (reference sequence). The CDR3 loop spans 14 amino acids.

The chain joins TRBV7-2 to TRBJ2-1; maybe TRBD2 (5 bases). Trimming removed 4 bases at V and 9 bases at J, with 19 bases between. Per the germline V gene, CDR1 is SGHTA and CDR2 is FQGNSA. The CDR3 is made up of 15 amino acids. The CDR3 reads CASSSVARTFGEQFF. The CDR3 bases are TGTGCCAGCAGCTCCGTAGCGAGAACGTTCGGTGAGCAGTTCTTC. Filled out from reference TRBV7-2 and TRBJ2-1, the complete variable domain reads GAGVSQSPSNKVTEKGKDVELRCDPISGHTALYWYRQSLGQGLEFLIYFQGNSAPDKSGLPSDRFSAERTGGSVSTLTIQRTQQEDSAVYLCASSSVARTFGEQFFGPGTRLTVL.

This chain connects TRBV7-2 to TRBJ2-5; 11 bases are a match to TRBD2. This CDR3 region has 15 residues. Trimming at V came to 5 bases and at J to 2 bases, leaving 4 bases not matched to a gene. Germline V lookup: CDR1 SGHTA, CDR2 FQGNSA. The CDR3 spells CASSARLAGQETQYF. Written as DNA, the CDR3 is TGTGCCAGCAGCGCCAGACTAGCGGGACAAGAGACCCAGTACTTC.

J is TRBJ1-4 and V is TRBV5-1; 9 nucleotides line up with TRBD1. V dropped 5 bases and J dropped 8; count of bases not matched to a gene: 10. This CDR3 is 15 amino acids long. Looked up from germline, CDR1 is SGHRS and CDR2 is YFSETQ. CDR3 residues: CASRNPGQGNEKLFF. In DNA, the CDR3 is TGCGCCAGCAGGAATCCAGGACAGGGGAACGAAAAACTGTTTTTT.

The rearrangement joins TRBV28 to TRBJ1-2; a possible D gene is TRBD1 (5 bases). CDR3 length equals 15 residues. Germline lookup yields CDR1 MDHEN and CDR2 SYDVKM. V was cut by 5 bases and J by 4 bases, with 17 bases left in between. The DNA of the CDR3 is TGTGCCAGCAGTCTCCATCGCCAGGGCGTCTATGGCTACACCTTC. As protein: CASSLHRQGVYGYTF.

This chain connects TRBV7-2 to TRBJ1-5; 8 bases line up with TRBD1. The CDR3 is 16 amino acids. Germline V gives CDR1 SGHTA, CDR2 FQGNSA. V lost 5 bases and J lost 7; bases outside the gene matches: 13. CDR3 residues: CASSPRQGSFQQPQHF. As DNA, the CDR3 is TGTGCCAGCAGCCCTAGACAGGGGTCATTTCAGCAGCCCCAGCATTTT.

As regards this clone: At one of its ends the junction is not consistent with the germline gene, which may arise from a read error. The V call is TRBV10-1, the J call TRBJ2-3; 11 positions match TRBD1. The CDR3 covers 17 residues. From germline, CDR1 is WNHNN and CDR2 SYGVQD (reference sequence). The CDR3 protein is CASSAPGTGGGTDKQYF. DNA of the CDR3: TGCGCCAGCAGTGCCCCCGGGACAGGGGGTGGCACAGATAAGCAGTATTTT.

The chain carries TRBV5-1 and TRBJ2-1; 8 bases match TRBD2. Germline V gene lookup returns CDR1 SGHRS and CDR2 YFSETQ. Trimming took 0 bases from V and 4 from J; bases not matched to a gene: 6. The CDR3 is 16 residues long. CDR3: CASSLASRGGYNEQFF. The DNA for the CDR3 is TGCGCCAGCAGCTTGGCCTCCCGGGGGGGATACAATGAGCAGTTCTTC.

V usage is TRBV9 and J usage is TRBJ1-5, with D possibly TRBD1 on 6 matching bases. This CDR3 contains 14 residues. Deletions cut 5 bases from V and 3 bases from J, with 12 bases between. CDR1 is SGDLS and CDR2 is YYNGEE in the germline V gene. Here the CDR3 reads CASSQTGNNQPQHF. In DNA, the CDR3 is TGTGCCAGCAGTCAGACAGGAAACAATCAGCCCCAGCATTTT. Filled out from reference TRBV9 and TRBJ1-5, the complete variable domain reads DSGVTQTPKHLITATGQRVTLRCSPRSGDLSVYWYQQSLDQGLQFLIQYYNGEERAKGNILERFSAQQFPDLHSELNLSSLELGDSALYFCASSQTGNNQPQHFGDGTRLSIL.

The chain uses TRBV6-4 and TRBJ2-6; D is ambiguous. The V and J ends lost 0 bases and 0 bases respectively, with 6 bases between them. This CDR3 spans 16 amino acids. Germline V gene data show CDR1 as MRHNA and CDR2 as SNTAGT. CDR3 coding DNA: TGTGCCAGCAGTGACTCAGGCGGCTCTGGGGCCAACGTCCTGACTTTC. It yields the protein CASSDSGGSGANVLTF.

The V and J genes are TRBV19 and TRBJ2-3, with D tentatively TRBD1 (6 bases). Trimming removed 3 bases from V and 3 bases from J, with 7 bases in between. This CDR3 region has 13 residues. The V gene's germline CDR1 is LNHDA and CDR2 SQIVND (reference sequence). The CDR3 loop reads CASSMDRTDTQYF. The CDR3 nucleotides read TGTGCCAGTAGTATGGACAGAACAGATACGCAGTATTTT.

This sequence joins TRBV3-1 (or the pseudogene TRBV3-2) and TRBJ2-2; 10 positions match TRBD2. The germline gives CDR1 LGHDT, CDR2 YNNKEL (reference sequence). The V gene end was trimmed by 3 bases and the J gene end by 5 bases; junction bases not matched to a gene: 9. The CDR3 is 17 amino acids. CDR3 in DNA: TGTGCCAGCAGCCAGAGCTCTAGCGGGGGTTGGACCGGGGAGCTGTTTTTT. It specifies CASSQSSSGGWTGELFF.

The chain has TRBV28 and TRBJ1-5, with TRBD1 identical over 9 bases. The CDR3 runs 17 residues. Trimming took 3 bases from V and 6 from J; bases not matched to a gene: 12. Germline V gives CDR1 MDHEN, CDR2 SYDVKM. CDR3 sequence (DNA): TGTGCCAGCAGTTTTGGAGTTACGGGACAGGGTTTTCAGCCCCAGCATTTT. It is translated as CASSFGVTGQGFQPQHF.

This chain uses TRBV4-1 with TRBJ1-1, with no clear D. Germline lookup yields CDR1 MGHRA and CDR2 YSYEKL. V was shortened by 4 bases and J by 0 bases, with 12 bases between the two germline ends. The CDR3 spans 15 residues. CDR3 nucleotides: TGCGCCAGCAGCCTCCCAGGAACCTTGAACACTGAAGCTTTCTTT. Its protein is CASSLPGTLNTEAFF.

This clone has just a few counts. This chain joins TRBV7-9 and TRBJ2-7; 8 bases line up with TRBD1. The CDR3 consists of 14 residues. Germline CDR1 SEHNR, CDR2 FQNEAQ (reference sequence). Unmatched junction bases numbered 7, after V lost 3 bases and J lost 6 bases. Here the CDR3 DNA reads TGTGCCAGCAGCTTTTGGCAGGGGGCGATCGAGCAGTACTTC. Residues: CASSFWQGAIEQYF.

A few counts support this clone. CDR3 sequence (DNA): TGTGCCAGCAGTCCCCGAGGACAGGGAGGTCGGGCTGAGCAGTTCTTC. It encodes CASSPRGQGGRAEQFF. The chain employs TRBV27 and TRBJ2-1; TRBD1 matches at 8 bases. The ends lost 5 bases at V and 9 bases at J; junction bases unmatched: 15. Germline assignment: CDR1 MNHEY and CDR2 SMNVEV (reference sequence). The CDR3 totals 16 residues.

V is TRBV21-1 and J is TRBJ2-3; TRBD1 was called by the table and not checked on the DNA. TRBV21-1 is a documented pseudogene. The CDR3 consists of 13 residues. The chain's CDR3 is CASSKPSQDTQYF. CDR3 DNA sequence: TGTGCCAGCAGCAAGCCCTCTCAGGATACGCAGTATTTT.

This clone was picked up a small number of times. The genes are TRBV2 and TRBJ2-7; TRBD2 is a possible D gene (5 bases). Germline V gene sequence: CDR1 SNHLY, CDR2 FYNNEI. Trimming took 6 bases from V and 4 from J, leaving 19 bases between them. The CDR3 has 15 amino acids. CDR3 DNA: TGTGCCAGCAGACTAGACCGGGCCGGTGTTTACGAGCAGTACTTC. Translated: CASRLDRAGVYEQYF. The variable domain in full, completed from reference TRBV2 and TRBJ2-7, reads EPEVTQTPSHQVTQMGQEVILRCVPISNHLYFYWYRQILGQKVEFLVSFYNNEISEKSEIFDDQFSVERPDGSNFTLKIRSTKLEDSAMYFCASRLDRAGVYEQYFGPGTRLTVT.

The J gene is TRBJ1-2, the V gene TRBV27; possible D gene TRBD1, 6 bases. Looked up from germline, CDR1 is MNHEY and CDR2 is SMNVEV (reference sequence). V was pared by 2 bases and J by 4 bases, with 8 bases between. This CDR3 is 13 amino acids long. CDR3 sequence: CASSLGQSYGYTF. CDR3 nucleotide sequence: TGTGCCAGCAGTTTAGGACAGTCCTATGGCTACACCTTC.

The CDR3 spells CASSPTSGTTDTQYF. For the CDR3, the DNA is TGTGCCAGCAGCCCGACTAGCGGAACCACAGATACGCAGTATTTT. The chain couples TRBV2 to TRBJ2-3; 9 nucleotides agree with TRBD2. The length of the CDR3 is 15 residues. With 6 bases clipped from V and 2 bases from J, the junction kept 6 bases outside the gene matches. Germline assignment: CDR1 SNHLY and CDR2 FYNNEI.

The chain combines TRBV25-1 with TRBJ1-2; a possible D gene is TRBD1 (6 bases). Trimming stripped 8 bases from V and 3 bases from J, with 19 bases between. Germline V lookup: CDR1 MGHDK, CDR2 SYGVNS. The CDR3 has 15 residues. CDR3 sequence: CASESVGGGDYGYTF. The DNA of the CDR3 is TGTGCCAGCGAGTCCGTAGGGGGAGGGGACTATGGCTACACCTTC.

The chain carries TRBV11-3 and TRBJ2-5; possible D gene TRBD1, 6 bases. In germline, CDR1 is SGHNT, CDR2 YENEEA. The V and J ends lost 1 base and 4 bases respectively, with 13 bases between them. The CDR3 consists of 15 residues. The CDR3 is CASSLGGPQGETQYF. The CDR3 DNA is TGTGCCAGCAGCTTAGGCGGGCCACAGGGAGAGACCCAGTACTTC.

V is TRBV19 and J is TRBJ1-4; 7 bases match TRBD1. From germline, CDR1 is LNHDA and CDR2 SQIVND (reference sequence). V lost 8 bases and J lost 8; bases outside the gene matches: 11. This CDR3 has 14 amino acids. The CDR3 bases are TGTGCCAGTTCTCTGGACAGGCCTGTCGAAAAACTGTTTTTT. Translated, it gives CASSLDRPVEKLFF. The variable domain in full, completed from reference TRBV19 and TRBJ1-4, reads DGGITQSPKYLFRKEGQNVTLSCEQNLNHDAMYWYRQDPGQGLRLIYYSQIVNDFQKGDIAEGYSVSREKKESFPLTVTSAQKNPTAFYLCASSLDRPVEKLFFGSGTQLSVL.

The sample holds one count of this clone. The chain carries TRBV5-4 and TRBJ2-3, with TRBD2 matching over 7 bases. Losses at the gene ends were 0 bases for V and 6 bases for J; bases not matched to a gene: 10. The CDR3 is 16 residues long. The germline V gene encodes CDR1 SGHNT and CDR2 YYREEE (reference sequence). The CDR3 spells CASSLDLAEIGDTQYF. DNA of the CDR3: TGTGCCAGCAGCTTGGACCTAGCGGAGATAGGGGATACGCAGTATTTT. The full variable domain, completed using reference TRBV5-4 and TRBJ2-3, is ETGVTQSPTHLIKTRGQQVTLRCSSQSGHNTVSWYQQALGQGPQFIFQYYREEENGRGNFPPRFSGLQFPNYSSELNVNALELDDSALYLCASSLDLAEIGDTQYFGPGTRLTVL.

This clone was counted once. The genes are TRBV19 and TRBJ1-5; D perhaps matches TRBD1 (5 bases). This CDR3 is built from 12 residues. The V gene's germline CDR1 is LNHDA and CDR2 SQIVND (reference sequence). With 1 base removed from V and 11 bases from J, the gap between germline ends came to 9 bases. The CDR3: CASSIGGGAQHF. The CDR3 region has the DNA TGTGCCAGTAGTATAGGCGGGGGGGCCCAGCATTTT. Combining the CDR3 with reference TRBV19 and TRBJ1-5 gives the whole variable domain DGGITQSPKYLFRKEGQNVTLSCEQNLNHDAMYWYRQDPGQGLRLIYYSQIVNDFQKGDIAEGYSVSREKKESFPLTVTSAQKNPTAFYLCASSIGGGAQHFGDGTRLSIL.

The rearrangement joins TRBV7-2 to TRBJ1-6; the D gene is possibly TRBD1 (5 bases). CDR1 is SGHTA, CDR2 FQGNSA, per germline. Trimming pared 4 bases from V and 7 bases from J, leaving 14 bases between. CDR3 length: 15 amino acids. DNA of the CDR3: TGTGCCAGCAGCTACAGGTCCTTGAGGAATTCACCCCTCCACTTT. It specifies CASSYRSLRNSPLHF.

V and J are TRBV5-1 and TRBJ1-2; D call uncertain. The CDR3 consists of 14 residues. CDR1 and CDR2 from the germline V gene are SGHRS and YFSETQ. Trimming cost V 0 bases and J 4 bases, with 10 bases left between them. The CDR3 spells CASSLDQAGYGYTF. For the CDR3, the DNA is TGCGCCAGCAGCTTGGACCAGGCGGGCTATGGCTACACCTTC. Supplemented by reference TRBV5-1 and TRBJ1-2, the full variable domain reads KAGVTQTPRYLIKTRGQQVTLSCSPISGHRSVSWYQQTPGQGLQFLFEYFSETQRNKGNFPGRFSGRQFSNSRSEMNVSTLELGDSALYLCASSLDQAGYGYTFGSGTRLTVV.

This chain joins TRBV7-2 and TRBJ2-6, with 7 nucleotides matching TRBD1. The germline CDR1 and CDR2 sequences are SGHTA and FQGNSA. V gave up 6 bases and J gave up 4 bases; unmatched junction bases: 3. CDR3 length equals 14 residues. CDR3 region: CASSTGVGANVLTF. CDR3 bases: TGTGCCAGCAGTACAGGGGTCGGGGCCAACGTCCTGACTTTC.